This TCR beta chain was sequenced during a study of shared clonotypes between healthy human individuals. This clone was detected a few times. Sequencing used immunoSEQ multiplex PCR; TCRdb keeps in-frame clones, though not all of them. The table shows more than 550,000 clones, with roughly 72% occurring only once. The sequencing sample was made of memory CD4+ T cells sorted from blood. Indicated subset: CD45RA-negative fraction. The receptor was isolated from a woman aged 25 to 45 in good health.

Here the CDR3 reads CASSLGPGGGGETQYF. CDR3 bases: TGCGCCAGCAGCTTGGGTCCAGGGGGCGGTGGGGAGACCCAGTACTTC. V and J are TRBV5-1 and TRBJ2-5, with 8 bases identical to TRBD1. Germline V lookup: CDR1 SGHRS, CDR2 YFSETQ. The CDR3 runs to 16 residues. Trimming at V came to 0 bases and at J to 5 bases, leaving 9 bases not matched to a gene.